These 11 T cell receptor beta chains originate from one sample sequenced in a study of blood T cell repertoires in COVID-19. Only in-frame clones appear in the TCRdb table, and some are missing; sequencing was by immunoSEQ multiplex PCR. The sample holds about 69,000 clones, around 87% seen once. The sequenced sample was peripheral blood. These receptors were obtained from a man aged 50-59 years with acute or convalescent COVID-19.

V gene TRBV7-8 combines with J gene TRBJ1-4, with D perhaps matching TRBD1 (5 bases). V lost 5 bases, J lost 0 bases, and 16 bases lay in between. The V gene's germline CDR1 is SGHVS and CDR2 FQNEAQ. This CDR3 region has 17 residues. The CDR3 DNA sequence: TGTGCCAGCAGCCTGAACAGGATCGCGGCAACTAATGAAAAACTGTTTTTT. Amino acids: CASSLNRIAATNEKLFF.

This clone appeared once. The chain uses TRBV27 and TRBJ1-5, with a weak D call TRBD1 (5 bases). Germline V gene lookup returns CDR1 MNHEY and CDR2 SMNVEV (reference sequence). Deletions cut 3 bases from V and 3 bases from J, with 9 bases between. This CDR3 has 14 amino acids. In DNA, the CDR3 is TGTGCCAGCAGTTTTCAGGGACTCAATCAGCCCCAGCATTTT. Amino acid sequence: CASSFQGLNQPQHF.

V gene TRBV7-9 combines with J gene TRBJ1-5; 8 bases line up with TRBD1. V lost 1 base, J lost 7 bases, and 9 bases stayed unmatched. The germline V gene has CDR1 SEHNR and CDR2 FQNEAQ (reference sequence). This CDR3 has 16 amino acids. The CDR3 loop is CASSLGVAGGDQPQHF. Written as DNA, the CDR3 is TGTGCCAGCAGCTTAGGGGTCGCAGGGGGCGACCAGCCCCAGCATTTT.

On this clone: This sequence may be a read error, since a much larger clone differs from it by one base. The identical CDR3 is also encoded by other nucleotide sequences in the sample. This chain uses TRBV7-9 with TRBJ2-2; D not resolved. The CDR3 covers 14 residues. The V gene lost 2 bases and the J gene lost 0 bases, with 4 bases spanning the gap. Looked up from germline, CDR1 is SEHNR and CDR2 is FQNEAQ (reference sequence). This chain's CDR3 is CASSLRANTGELFF. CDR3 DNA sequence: TGTGCCAGCAGCTTAAGAGCGAACACCGGGGAGCTGTTTTTT.

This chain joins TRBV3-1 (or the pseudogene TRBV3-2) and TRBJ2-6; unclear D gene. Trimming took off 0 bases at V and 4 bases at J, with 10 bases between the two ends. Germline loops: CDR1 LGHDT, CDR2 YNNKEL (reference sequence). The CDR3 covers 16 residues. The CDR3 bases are TGTGCCAGCAGCCAAGAGGTGCCAGGAGGGGCCAACGTCCTGACTTTC. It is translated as CASSQEVPGGANVLTF.

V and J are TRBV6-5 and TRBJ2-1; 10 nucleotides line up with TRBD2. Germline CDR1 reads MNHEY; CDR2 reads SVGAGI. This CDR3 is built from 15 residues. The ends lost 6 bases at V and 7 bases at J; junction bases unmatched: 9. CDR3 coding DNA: TGTGCCAGCAGCCGCCTAGCGGGAGAAACAAATGAGCAGTTCTTC. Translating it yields CASSRLAGETNEQFF.

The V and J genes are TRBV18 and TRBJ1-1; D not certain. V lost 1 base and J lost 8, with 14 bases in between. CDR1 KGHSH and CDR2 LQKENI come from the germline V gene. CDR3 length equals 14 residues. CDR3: CASSPQGASAEAFF. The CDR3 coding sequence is TGTGCCAGCTCACCACAGGGAGCATCGGCCGAAGCTTTCTTT.

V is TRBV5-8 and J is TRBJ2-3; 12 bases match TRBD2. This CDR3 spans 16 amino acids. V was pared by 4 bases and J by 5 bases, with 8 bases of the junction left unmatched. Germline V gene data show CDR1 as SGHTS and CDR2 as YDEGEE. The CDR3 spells CASSNLAGGPGDTQYF. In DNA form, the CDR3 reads TGTGCCAGCAGCAACCTAGCGGGAGGGCCCGGAGATACGCAGTATTTT.

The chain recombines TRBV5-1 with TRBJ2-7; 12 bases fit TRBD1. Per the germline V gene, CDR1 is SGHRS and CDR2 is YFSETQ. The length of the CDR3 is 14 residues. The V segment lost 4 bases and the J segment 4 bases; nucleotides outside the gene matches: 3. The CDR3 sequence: CASSLGQGAYEQYF. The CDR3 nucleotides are TGCGCCAGCAGCCTGGGACAGGGGGCGTACGAGCAGTACTTC. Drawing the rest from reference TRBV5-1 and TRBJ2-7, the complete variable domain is KAGVTQTPRYLIKTRGQQVTLSCSPISGHRSVSWYQQTPGQGLQFLFEYFSETQRNKGNFPGRFSGRQFSNSRSEMNVSTLELGDSALYLCASSLGQGAYEQYFGPGTRLTVT.

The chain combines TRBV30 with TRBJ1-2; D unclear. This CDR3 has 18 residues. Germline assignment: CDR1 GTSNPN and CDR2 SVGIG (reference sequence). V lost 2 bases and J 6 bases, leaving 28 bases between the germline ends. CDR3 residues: CAWSIPLPGGPAKDGYTF. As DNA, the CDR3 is TGTGCCTGGAGTATTCCCCTTCCCGGCGGCCCAGCTAAAGATGGCTACACCTTC.

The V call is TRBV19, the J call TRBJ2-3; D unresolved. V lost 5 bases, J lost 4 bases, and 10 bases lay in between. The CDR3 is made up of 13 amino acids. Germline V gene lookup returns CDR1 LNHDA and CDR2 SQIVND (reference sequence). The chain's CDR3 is CASSVLGADTQYF. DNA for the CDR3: TGTGCCAGTAGTGTCCTCGGTGCAGATACGCAGTATTTT. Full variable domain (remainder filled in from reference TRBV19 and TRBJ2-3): DGGITQSPKYLFRKEGQNVTLSCEQNLNHDAMYWYRQDPGQGLRLIYYSQIVNDFQKGDIAEGYSVSREKKESFPLTVTSAQKNPTAFYLCASSVLGADTQYFGPGTRLTVL.